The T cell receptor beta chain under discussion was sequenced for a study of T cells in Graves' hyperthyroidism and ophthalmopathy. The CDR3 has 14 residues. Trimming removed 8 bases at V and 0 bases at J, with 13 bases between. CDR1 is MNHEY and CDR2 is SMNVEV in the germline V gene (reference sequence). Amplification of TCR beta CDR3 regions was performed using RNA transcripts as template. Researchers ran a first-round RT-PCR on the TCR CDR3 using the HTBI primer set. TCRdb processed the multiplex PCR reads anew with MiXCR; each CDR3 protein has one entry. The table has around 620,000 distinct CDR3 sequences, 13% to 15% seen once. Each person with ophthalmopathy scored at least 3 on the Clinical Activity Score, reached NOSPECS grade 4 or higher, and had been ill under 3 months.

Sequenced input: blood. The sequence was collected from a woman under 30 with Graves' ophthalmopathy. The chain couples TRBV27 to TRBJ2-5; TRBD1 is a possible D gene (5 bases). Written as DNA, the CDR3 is TGTGCCAGCGGGGCAAGAAGGTACCAAGAGACCCAGTACTTC. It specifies CASGARRYQETQYF.